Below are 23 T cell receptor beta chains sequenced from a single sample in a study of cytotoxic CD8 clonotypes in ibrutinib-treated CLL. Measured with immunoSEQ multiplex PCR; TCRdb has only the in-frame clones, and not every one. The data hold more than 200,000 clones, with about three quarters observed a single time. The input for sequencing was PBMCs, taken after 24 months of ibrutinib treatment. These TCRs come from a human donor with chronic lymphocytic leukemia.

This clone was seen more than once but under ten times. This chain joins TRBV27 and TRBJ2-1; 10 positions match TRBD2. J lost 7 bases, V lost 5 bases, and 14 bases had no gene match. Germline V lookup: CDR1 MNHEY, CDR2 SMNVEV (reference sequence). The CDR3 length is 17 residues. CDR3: CASSLPNLAGAGNEQFF. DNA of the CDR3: TGTGCCAGCAGTCTACCGAATCTAGCGGGAGCGGGGAATGAGCAGTTCTTC.

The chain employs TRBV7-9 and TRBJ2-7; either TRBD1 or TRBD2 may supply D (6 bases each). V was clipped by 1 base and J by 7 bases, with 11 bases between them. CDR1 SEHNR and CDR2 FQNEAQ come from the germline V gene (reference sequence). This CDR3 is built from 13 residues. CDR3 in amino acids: CASSLVGGREQYF. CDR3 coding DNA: TGTGCCAGCAGCTTAGTAGGGGGGAGGGAGCAGTACTTC.

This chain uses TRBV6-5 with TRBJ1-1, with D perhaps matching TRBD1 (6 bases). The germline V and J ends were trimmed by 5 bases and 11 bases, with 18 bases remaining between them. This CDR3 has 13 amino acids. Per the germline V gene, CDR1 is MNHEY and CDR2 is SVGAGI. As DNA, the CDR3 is TGTGCCAGCAGTAACCCCGCCCCAGGGGTGGCTTTCTTT. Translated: CASSNPAPGVAFF.

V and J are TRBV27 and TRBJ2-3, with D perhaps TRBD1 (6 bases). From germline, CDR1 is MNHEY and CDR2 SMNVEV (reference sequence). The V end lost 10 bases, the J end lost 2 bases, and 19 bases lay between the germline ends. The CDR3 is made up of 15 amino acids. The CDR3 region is CATTKPGQITDTQYF. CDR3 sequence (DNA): TGTGCCACGACCAAACCCGGACAGATCACAGATACGCAGTATTTT.

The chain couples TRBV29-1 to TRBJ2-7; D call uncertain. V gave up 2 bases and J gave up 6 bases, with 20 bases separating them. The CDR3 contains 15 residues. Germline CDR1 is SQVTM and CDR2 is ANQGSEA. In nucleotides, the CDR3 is TGCAGCGTTGAAATTTTTTTTGGTACAAGCCGCGAGCAGTACTTC. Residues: CSVEIFFGTSREQYF.

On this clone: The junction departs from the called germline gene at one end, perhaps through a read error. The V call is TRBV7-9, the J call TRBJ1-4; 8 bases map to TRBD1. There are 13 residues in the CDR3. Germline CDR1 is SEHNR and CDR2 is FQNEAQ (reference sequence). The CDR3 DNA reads TGTGCCAGCGGCGGACAGGGTAATCAAAAACTGTTTTTT. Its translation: CASGGQGNQKLFF.

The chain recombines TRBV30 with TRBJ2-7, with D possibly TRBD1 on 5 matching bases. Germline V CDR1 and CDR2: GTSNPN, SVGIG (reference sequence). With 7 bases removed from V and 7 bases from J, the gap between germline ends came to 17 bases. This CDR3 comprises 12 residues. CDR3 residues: CAFRGFVGEQYF. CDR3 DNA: TGTGCCTTTAGGGGTTTTGTGGGGGAGCAGTACTTC.

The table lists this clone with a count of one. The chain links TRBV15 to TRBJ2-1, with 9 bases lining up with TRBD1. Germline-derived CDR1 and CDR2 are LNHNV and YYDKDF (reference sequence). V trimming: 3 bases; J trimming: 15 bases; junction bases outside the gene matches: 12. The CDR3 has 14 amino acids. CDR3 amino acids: CATSSPGEGTGLFF. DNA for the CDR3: TGTGCCACCAGCAGTCCCGGGGAAGGGACAGGGCTGTTCTTC.

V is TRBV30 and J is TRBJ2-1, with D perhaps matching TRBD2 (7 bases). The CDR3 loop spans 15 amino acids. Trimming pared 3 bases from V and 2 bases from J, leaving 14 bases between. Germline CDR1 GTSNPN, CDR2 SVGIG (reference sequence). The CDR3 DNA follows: TGTGCCTGGAGGACCCGGGGGGCGGCCTACAATGAGCAGTTCTTC. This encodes CAWRTRGAAYNEQFF.

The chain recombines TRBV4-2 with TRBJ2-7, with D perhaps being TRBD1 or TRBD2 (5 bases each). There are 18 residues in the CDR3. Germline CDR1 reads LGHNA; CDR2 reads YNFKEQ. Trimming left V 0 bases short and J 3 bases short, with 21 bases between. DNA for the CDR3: TGTGCCAGCAGCCAAGAACAGTCGCAGGGCTTGACTAACTACGAGCAGTACTTC. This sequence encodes CASSQEQSQGLTNYEQYF.

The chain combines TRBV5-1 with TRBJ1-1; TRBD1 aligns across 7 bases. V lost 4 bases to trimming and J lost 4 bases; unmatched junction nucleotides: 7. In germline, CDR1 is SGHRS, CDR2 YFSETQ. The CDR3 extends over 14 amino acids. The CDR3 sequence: CASSDQGGTTEAFF. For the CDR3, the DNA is TGCGCCAGCAGCGACCAGGGGGGGACCACTGAAGCTTTCTTT.

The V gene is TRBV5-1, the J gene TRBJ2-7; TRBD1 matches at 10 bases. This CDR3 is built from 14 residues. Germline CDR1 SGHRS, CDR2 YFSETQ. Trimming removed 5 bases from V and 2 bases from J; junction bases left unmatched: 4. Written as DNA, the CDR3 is TGCGCCAGCAGTGAAGGGACAGGGGCCTACGAGCAGTACTTC. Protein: CASSEGTGAYEQYF.

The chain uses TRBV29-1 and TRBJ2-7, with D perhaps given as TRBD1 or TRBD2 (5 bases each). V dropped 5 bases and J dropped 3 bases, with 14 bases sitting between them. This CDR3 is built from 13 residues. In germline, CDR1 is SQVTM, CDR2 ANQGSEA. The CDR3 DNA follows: TGCAGCGTTTACGGGGCCCAATTCTACGAGCAGTACTTC. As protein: CSVYGAQFYEQYF.

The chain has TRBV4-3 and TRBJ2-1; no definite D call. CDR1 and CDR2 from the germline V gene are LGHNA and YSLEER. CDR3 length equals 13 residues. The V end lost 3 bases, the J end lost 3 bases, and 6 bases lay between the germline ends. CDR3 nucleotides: TGCGCCAGCAGCCACCTCAGCTACAATGAGCAGTTCTTC. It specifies CASSHLSYNEQFF.

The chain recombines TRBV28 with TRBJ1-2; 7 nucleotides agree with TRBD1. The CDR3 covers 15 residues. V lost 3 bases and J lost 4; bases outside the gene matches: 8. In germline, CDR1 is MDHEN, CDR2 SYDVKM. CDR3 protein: CASSLGRGQGYGYTF. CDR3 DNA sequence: TGTGCCAGCAGTTTGGGGAGGGGGCAGGGCTATGGCTACACCTTC.

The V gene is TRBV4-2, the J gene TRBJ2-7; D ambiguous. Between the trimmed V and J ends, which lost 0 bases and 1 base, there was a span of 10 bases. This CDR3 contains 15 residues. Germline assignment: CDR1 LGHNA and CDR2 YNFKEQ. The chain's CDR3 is CASSQDLSKSYEQYF. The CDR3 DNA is TGTGCCAGCAGCCAAGATTTGAGTAAATCCTACGAGCAGTACTTC.

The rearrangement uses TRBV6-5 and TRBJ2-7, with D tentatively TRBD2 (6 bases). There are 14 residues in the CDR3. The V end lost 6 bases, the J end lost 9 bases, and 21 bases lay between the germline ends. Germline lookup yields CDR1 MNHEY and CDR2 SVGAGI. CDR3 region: CASSPEGLATTQYF. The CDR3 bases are TGTGCCAGCAGCCCTGAGGGACTCGCTACGACGCAGTACTTC.

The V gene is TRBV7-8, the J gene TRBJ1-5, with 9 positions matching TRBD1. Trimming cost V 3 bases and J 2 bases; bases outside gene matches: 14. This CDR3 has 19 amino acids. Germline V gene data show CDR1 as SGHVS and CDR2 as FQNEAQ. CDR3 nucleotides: TGTGCCAGCAGCTTCCTGGGGGACAGGGCTAGTATAGGCAATCAGCCCCAGCATTTT. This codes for CASSFLGDRASIGNQPQHF.

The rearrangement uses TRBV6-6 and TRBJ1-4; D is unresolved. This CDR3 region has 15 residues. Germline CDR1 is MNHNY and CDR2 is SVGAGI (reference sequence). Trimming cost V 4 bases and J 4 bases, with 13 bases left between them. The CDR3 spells CASSSLWTGNEKLFF. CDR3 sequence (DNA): TGTGCCAGCAGTTCTCTCTGGACCGGTAATGAAAAACTGTTTTTT.

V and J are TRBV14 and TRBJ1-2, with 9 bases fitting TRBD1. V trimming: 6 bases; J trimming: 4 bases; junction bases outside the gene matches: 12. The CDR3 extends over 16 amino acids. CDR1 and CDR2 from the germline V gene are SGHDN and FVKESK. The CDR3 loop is CASSRQGVSTTYGYTF. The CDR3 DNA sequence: TGTGCCAGCAGTCGACAGGGGGTTAGCACTACCTATGGCTACACCTTC.

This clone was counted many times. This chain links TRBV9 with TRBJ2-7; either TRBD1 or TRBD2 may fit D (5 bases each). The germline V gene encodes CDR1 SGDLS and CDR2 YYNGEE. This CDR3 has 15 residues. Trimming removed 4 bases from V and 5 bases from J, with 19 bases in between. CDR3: CASSPQGIRGDEQYF. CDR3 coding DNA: TGTGCCAGCAGCCCGCAAGGGATTCGAGGGGACGAGCAGTACTTC.

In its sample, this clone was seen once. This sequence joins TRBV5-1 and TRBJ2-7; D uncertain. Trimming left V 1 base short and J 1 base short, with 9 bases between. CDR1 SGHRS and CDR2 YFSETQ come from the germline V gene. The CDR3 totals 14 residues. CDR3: CASSLLPTSYEQYF. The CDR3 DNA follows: TGCGCCAGCAGCTTGTTACCGACGTCCTACGAGCAGTACTTC. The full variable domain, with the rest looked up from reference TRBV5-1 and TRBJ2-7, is KAGVTQTPRYLIKTRGQQVTLSCSPISGHRSVSWYQQTPGQGLQFLFEYFSETQRNKGNFPGRFSGRQFSNSRSEMNVSTLELGDSALYLCASSLLPTSYEQYFGPGTRLTVT.

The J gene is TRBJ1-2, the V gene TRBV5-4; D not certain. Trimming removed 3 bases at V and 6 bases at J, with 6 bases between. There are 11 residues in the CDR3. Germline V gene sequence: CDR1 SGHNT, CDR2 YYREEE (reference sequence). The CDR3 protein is CASSYNDGYTF. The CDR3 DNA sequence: TGTGCCAGCAGCTACAATGATGGCTACACCTTC.